This record concerns one TCR beta chain sequence. Antigen specificity is unknown. This sample stems from a study of T cell responses to AZD1222 COVID-19 vaccine. General study findings and limits: Among the donors, most were white British and more were female, and clonal diversity was possibly underestimated.

TCRdb's table, derived via immunoSEQ multiplex PCR, lists solely in-frame clones and lacks some. Here the sample spans some 100,000 clones, about 90% being singletons. CDR3 length: 13 amino acids. Trimming removed 1 base at V and 3 bases at J, with 7 bases between. Germline V gene data show CDR1 as MNHNS and CDR2 as SASEGT. The clonotype comes from an adult in good health. J is TRBJ2-7 and V is TRBV6-1; D ambiguous. The input for sequencing was peripheral blood, taken on day 0 of MenACWY control vaccination. DNA of the CDR3: TGTGCCAGCAGTGAAGGGACCTACTACGAGCAGTACTTC. Its translation is CASSEGTYYEQYF.